This TCR beta chain was captured in a study of neurological immune-mediated disorders. TCRdb re-analysed the 5' RACE reads in MiXCR, keeping a single row per CDR3 protein. The repertoire holds tens of thousands of distinct CDR3 sequences, with around 4% as singletons. This clonotype was picked up many times. V shed 0 bases and J shed 0 bases, with 7 bases lying between them. Germline V gene sequence: CDR1 SGHDT, CDR2 YYEEEE. The CDR3 sequence is 15 residues long. The sequenced sample consisted of PBMCs. The chain recombines TRBV5-6 with TRBJ1-5; maybe TRBD1 (5 bases). The clonotype was recovered from a young man with multiple sclerosis. Written as DNA, the CDR3 is TGTGCCAGCAGCTTGGGACAGAATAGCAATCAGCCCCAGCATTTT. The encoded protein is CASSLGQNSNQPQHF.